This T cell receptor (beta chain) appears in the sequencing data of a study of T-cell memory formation after mild COVID-19 (TCRdb year 2021). As for the study more broadly: TCR sequence clusters from the two donors were found to be largely donor specific. Longitudinal TCRalpha and TCRbeta repertoire sequencing tracked T-cell clones expanding and contracting after mild COVID-19 in a couple of donors. The cohort was made up of two young adult volunteers, one female and one male, who were previously healthy.

V and J are trimmed by 4 bases and 3 bases, and the gene matches miss 6 bases of the junction. CDR1 is given as SGHRS and CDR2 as YFSETQ, both from the germline V gene. Inclusive of the bounding cysteine and phenylalanine, the CDR3 is 15 residues long. Just CDR3 DNA is preserved here, 45 bases in frame from base 1. This clonotype was counted many times. No antigen is known for it. No base quality information exists; no much larger clone differs at one position. Ficoll-Paque density gradient centrifugation was used to isolate PBMCs. What the authors observed across the whole study: Contracting CD4+ clones turned up mainly in the CM and EM memory subsets, whereas EMRA was where CD8+ clones were enriched. SARS-CoV-2 specificity was not confirmed for the second-wave clones peaking on day 37. Balanced CD4/CD8 phenotypes were observed for clones contracting from day 15 to 85, whereas a bias towards CD4+ was observed for a second wave of clones expanding from day 15 to 37. The detection of some responding clones in pre-infection memory suggests that pre-existing cross-reactive memory T cells joined the SARS-CoV-2 response. The study covered only a couple of mild cases, and larger cohorts including severe cases with pre-infection samples were considered necessary.

The listed sequencing device is Illumina NovaSeq 6000. TCRalpha and TCRbeta cDNA libraries were built by 5'RACE with constant-segment primers, adding sample barcodes and unique molecular identifiers. RNA was extracted from every sample with Trizol reagent. Amplification of the libraries took two PCR steps, and the second step added a second sample barcode plus Illumina TruSeq adapters. Sequencing of the libraries was done on an Illumina NovaSeq, producing 2 x 150 bp paired-end reads. In the original analysis: Reads were demultiplexed and collapsed into UMI-guided consensus sequences with migec v1.2.7. Using mixcr v2.1.11, UMI consensuses were aligned to TRA and TRB V and J templates and then assembled into clonotypes. A clonotype was counted as expanded or contracted only when both edgeR and NoisET called the clonotype significant, with the noise models trained on biological replicates. edgeR calls used a false discovery rate-adjusted p below 0.01 and a log2 fold-change threshold of 1. As an exploratory analysis of dynamics, max-normalized trajectories of the 1000 most abundant clonotypes were examined with PCA combined with hierarchical clustering. Separately sequenced CD4+ and CD8+ repertoires were used to assign the CD4 or CD8 phenotype of responding clones. TCRdb itself trimmed the public reads at Q25 with fastp, ran MiXCR and retained productive beta chains. Each entry merges the rows of one CDR3 protein and shows their most common DNA and genes. Clone size and V and J calls follow TCRdb, not the original study. The table for this sample lists about 260,000 distinct CDR3 sequences; over 15% of them were counted only once. Around 20% of the sample is in the top ten clones.

The sample was PBMCs or a T cell subset sorted from them (not recorded which). The sequence came from a man between 18 and 35 years old who had mild COVID-19 (a few samples of this study predate the infection). The sample titles of this study are shuffled in the database, so cell type and time point are left out; the donor was told from shared clones. The chain is made from TRBV5-1 and TRBJ2-3; 9 junctional bases match TRBD1. CDR3 region: CASSEQGAMTDTQYF. DNA sequence: TGCGCCAGCAGCGAACAGGGGGCTATGACAGATACGCAGTATTTT.